Listed below are T cell receptor beta chains from one sample, sequenced in a study of OX40 agonist ivuxolimab in advanced cancers. Measured with immunoSEQ multiplex PCR; TCRdb has only the in-frame clones, and not every one. The top ten clones hold under 10% of a sample with roughly 76,000 clones, about 90% of them seen once. The sample here was CD4+ or CD8+ T cells sorted from blood, taken in a trial of the OX40 agonist ivuxolimab. Receptors were obtained from an adult with an advanced solid tumor such as melanoma, head and neck, liver or kidney cancer. CDR3s include the opening cysteine and the closing phenylalanine or tryptophan. A D gene is named only where the DNA matches it firmly. Expanded clones are given a class, and other clones once, few, many or no size at all.

J gene	V gene	clone size	D gene	CDR3 protein	CDR3 DNA
TRBJ2-1	TRBV7-9	.	.	CASEAFSYNEQFF	TGTGCCAGCGAAGCTTTTTCCTACAATGAGCAGTTCTTC
TRBJ1-1	TRBV7-8	.	.	CASSLGVSEPNTEAFF	TGTGCCAGCAGCTTAGGGGTTTCGGAGCCGAACACTGAAGCTTTCTTT
TRBJ2-7	TRBV27	.	.	CASSLGRPGLFEQYF	TGTGCCAGCAGTTTAGGGCGGCCAGGTCTCTTCGAGCAGTACTTC
TRBJ2-1	TRBV11-2	.	.	CASSLVTGPGDEQFF	TGTGCCAGCAGCTTAGTGACGGGACCTGGTGATGAGCAGTTCTTC
TRBJ2-5	TRBV27	.	.	CASSFSGPWAGTQYF	TGTGCCAGCAGTTTTTCAGGGCCCTGGGCCGGGACCCAGTACTTC
TRBJ1-1	TRBV5-4	.	.	CASRDYGMNTEAFF	TGTGCCAGCAGGGACTATGGCATGAACACTGAAGCTTTCTTT
TRBJ2-3	TRBV4-1	.	TRBD2	CASSPLAGGPVDTQYF	TGCGCCAGCAGCCCTCTAGCGGGGGGGCCGGTAGATACGCAGTATTTT
TRBJ2-5	TRBV5-6	once	.	CASSPPQLAETQYF	TGTGCCAGCAGCCCCCCCCAGCTAGCGGAGACCCAGTACTTC
TRBJ2-7	TRBV7-9	.	.	CASSSGAISYEQYF	TGTGCCAGCAGCTCCGGGGCGATCTCCTACGAGCAGTACTTC
TRBJ2-5	TRBV4-2	few	TRBD2	CASSQERGGEETQYF	TGTGCCAGCAGCCAAGAGCGCGGGGGGGAAGAGACCCAGTACTTC
TRBJ1-5	TRBV4-1	.	.	CASSQEGSGSNQPQHF	TGCGCCAGCAGCCAAGAAGGGTCGGGGAGCAATCAGCCCCAGCATTTT
TRBJ1-5	TRBV30	.	.	CAWSAYRLERGNSNQPQHF	TGTGCCTGGAGTGCCTATCGATTAGAGCGGGGCAATAGCAATCAGCCCCAGCATTTT
TRBJ1-5	TRBV9	.	.	CASSVGSNQPQHF	TGTGCCAGCAGCGTAGGGAGTAATCAGCCCCAGCATTTT
TRBJ1-1	TRBV6-6	.	.	CASSPGPEAFF	TGTGCCAGCAGTCCGGGTCCTGAAGCTTTCTTT
TRBJ2-4	TRBV27	.	.	CASSLGLKNIQYF	TGTGCCAGCAGTTTGGGCCTGAAAAACATTCAGTACTTC
TRBJ1-1	TRBV7-2	.	.	CASSFWGTEAFF	TGTGCCAGCAGCTTTTGGGGGACTGAAGCTTTCTTT
TRBJ1-5	TRBV27	.	.	CASSLQGSNQPQHF	TGTGCCAGCAGTTTACAGGGTAGCAATCAGCCCCAGCATTTT
TRBJ1-6	TRBV5-1	once	.	CASSLSRIGNSPLHF	TGCGCCAGCAGCTTGTCGAGGATCGGGAATTCACCCCTCCACTTT
TRBJ2-1	TRBV13	.	TRBD1	CASSPWDSPSSYNEQFF	TGTGCCAGCAGCCCGTGGGACAGCCCAAGCTCCTACAATGAGCAGTTCTTC
TRBJ2-7	TRBV4-3	.	.	CASSQDSETYEQYF	TGCGCCAGCAGCCAAGACAGCGAGACCTACGAGCAGTACTTC
TRBJ2-1	TRBV4-3	.	.	CASSQEGWAGAYNEQFF	TGCGCCAGCAGCCAAGAAGGTTGGGCGGGCGCCTACAATGAGCAGTTCTTC
TRBJ2-2	TRBV6-5	medium-sized	.	CASSYSRDGTGELFF	TGTGCCAGCAGTTACTCGAGGGACGGCACCGGGGAGCTGTTTTTT
TRBJ1-6	TRBV27	.	.	CASSLLAGGDSYNSPLHF	TGTGCCAGCAGTCTCCTAGCGGGGGGGGACTCCTATAATTCACCCCTCCACTTT
TRBJ1-2	TRBV9	.	.	CASSAKPMGVNYGYTF	TGTGCCAGCAGCGCAAAACCGATGGGGGTTAACTATGGCTACACCTTC
TRBJ1-1	TRBV19	few	.	CASSIGALNTEAFF	TGTGCCAGTAGTATAGGGGCCTTGAACACTGAAGCTTTCTTT
TRBJ1-4	TRBV6-5	.	.	CASSGSGATNEKLFF	TGTGCCAGCAGTGGGTCCGGGGCGACTAATGAAAAACTGTTTTTT